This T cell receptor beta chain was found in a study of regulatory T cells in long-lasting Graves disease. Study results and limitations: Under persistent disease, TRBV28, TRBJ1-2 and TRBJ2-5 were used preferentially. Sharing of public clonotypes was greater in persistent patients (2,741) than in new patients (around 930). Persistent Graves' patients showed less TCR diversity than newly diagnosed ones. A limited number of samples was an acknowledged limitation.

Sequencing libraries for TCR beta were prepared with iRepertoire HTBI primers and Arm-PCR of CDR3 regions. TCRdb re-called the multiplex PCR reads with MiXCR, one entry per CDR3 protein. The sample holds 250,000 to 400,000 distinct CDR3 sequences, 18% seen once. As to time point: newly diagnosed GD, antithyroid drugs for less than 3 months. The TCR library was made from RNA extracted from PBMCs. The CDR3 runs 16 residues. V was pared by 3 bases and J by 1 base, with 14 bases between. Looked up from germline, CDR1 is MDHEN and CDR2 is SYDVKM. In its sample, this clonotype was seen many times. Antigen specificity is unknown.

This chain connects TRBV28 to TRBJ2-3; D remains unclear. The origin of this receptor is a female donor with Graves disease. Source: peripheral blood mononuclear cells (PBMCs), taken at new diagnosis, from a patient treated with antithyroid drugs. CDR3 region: CASSFQEPRGTDTQYF. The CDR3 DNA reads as TGTGCCAGCAGTTTCCAGGAACCCCGGGGCACAGATACGCAGTATTTT.